The subject of this entry is one T cell receptor (beta chain). This specimen comes from a study of control samples from healthy donors and cancer patients. The protocol was immunoSEQ multiplex PCR, while the TCRdb copy is restricted to in-frame clones and leaves out a portion. Of over 25,000 clones listed, 87% are singletons. The specimen sequenced was PBMCs. The clonotype was recovered from a woman aged 35 to 49 with lung cancer.

CDR3 loop: CASSWEGQGNEKLFF. The CDR3 coding sequence is TGTGCCAGCAGCTGGGAAGGGCAGGGTAATGAAAAACTGTTTTTT. V usage is TRBV7-9 and J usage is TRBJ1-4; maybe TRBD1 (5 bases). CDR3 length equals 15 residues. Germline V gene data show CDR1 as SEHNR and CDR2 as FQNEAQ (reference sequence). V dropped 4 bases and J dropped 4 bases, with 13 bases sitting between them.